This T cell receptor (beta chain) was obtained from a study of response to subunit inactivated influenza vaccine. Notes on the study in general: The authors proposed limited new T cell recruitment per seasonal influenza vaccination.

With respect to this clonotype: Its antigen is not identified.

Via MiXCR, TCRdb re-called the RT-PCR reads, giving one row per CDR3 protein. The table records around 500,000 distinct CDR3 sequences, 10% to 11% of them present only once. The germline CDR1 and CDR2 sequences are SGHTA and FQGNSA. Between the trimmed V and J ends, which lost 5 bases and 3 bases, there was a span of 13 bases. This CDR3 is built from 14 residues. The TCR originated in a man aged 50 to 60 who received an inactivated influenza vaccine. The sample in question was PBMCs from blood, obtained about 6 weeks after vaccination. This chain joins TRBV7-2 and TRBJ2-5, with D tentatively TRBD1 or TRBD2 (5 bases each). The CDR3 sequence is CASSLGARKETQYF. For the CDR3, the DNA is TGTGCCAGCAGCCTCGGGGCCAGAAAAGAGACCCAGTACTTC.